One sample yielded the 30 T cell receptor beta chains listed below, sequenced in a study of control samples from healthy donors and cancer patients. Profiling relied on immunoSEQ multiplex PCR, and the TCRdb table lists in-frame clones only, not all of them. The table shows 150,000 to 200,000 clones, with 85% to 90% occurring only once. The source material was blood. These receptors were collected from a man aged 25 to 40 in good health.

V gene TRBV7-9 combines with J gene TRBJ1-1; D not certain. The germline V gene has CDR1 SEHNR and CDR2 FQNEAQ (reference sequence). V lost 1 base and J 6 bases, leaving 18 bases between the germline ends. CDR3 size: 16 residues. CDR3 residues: CASSLVGRVTGSEAFF. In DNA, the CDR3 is TGTGCCAGCAGCTTAGTGGGCAGAGTGACGGGGTCTGAAGCTTTCTTT.

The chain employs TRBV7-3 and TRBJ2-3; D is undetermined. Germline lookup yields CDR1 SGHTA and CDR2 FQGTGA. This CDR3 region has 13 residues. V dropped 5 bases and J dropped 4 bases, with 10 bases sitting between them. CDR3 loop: CASSGRTSDTQYF. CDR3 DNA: TGTGCCAGCAGCGGCCGGACCTCAGATACGCAGTATTTT.

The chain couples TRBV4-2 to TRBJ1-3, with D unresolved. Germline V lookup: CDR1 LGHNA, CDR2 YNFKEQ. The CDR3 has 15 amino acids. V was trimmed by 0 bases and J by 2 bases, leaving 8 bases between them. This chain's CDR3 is CASSQDPFAGNTIYF. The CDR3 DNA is TGTGCCAGCAGCCAAGATCCGTTCGCTGGAAACACCATATATTTT.

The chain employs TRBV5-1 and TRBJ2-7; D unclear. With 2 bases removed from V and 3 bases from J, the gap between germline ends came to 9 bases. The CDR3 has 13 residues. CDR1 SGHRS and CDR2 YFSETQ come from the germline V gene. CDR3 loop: CASSLGPFYEQYF. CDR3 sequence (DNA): TGCGCCAGCAGCTTAGGACCGTTCTACGAGCAGTACTTC.

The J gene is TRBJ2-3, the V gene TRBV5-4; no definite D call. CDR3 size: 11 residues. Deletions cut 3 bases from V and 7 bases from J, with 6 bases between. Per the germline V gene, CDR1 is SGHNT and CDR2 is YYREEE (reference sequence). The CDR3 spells CASSSPNTQYF. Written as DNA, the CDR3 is TGTGCCAGCAGCTCTCCAAATACGCAGTATTTT.

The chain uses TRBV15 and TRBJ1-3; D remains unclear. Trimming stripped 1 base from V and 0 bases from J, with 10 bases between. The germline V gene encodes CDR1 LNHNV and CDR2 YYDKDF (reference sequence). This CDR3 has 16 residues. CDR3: CATSRAPSSSGNTIYF. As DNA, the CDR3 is TGTGCCACCAGCAGAGCGCCAAGTAGCTCTGGAAACACCATATATTTT. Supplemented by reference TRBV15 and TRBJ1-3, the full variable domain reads DAMVIQNPRYQVTQFGKPVTLSCSQTLNHNVMYWYQQKSSQAPKLLFHYYDKDFNNEADTPDNFQSRRPNTSFCFLDIRSPGLGDTAMYLCATSRAPSSSGNTIYFGEGSWLTVV.

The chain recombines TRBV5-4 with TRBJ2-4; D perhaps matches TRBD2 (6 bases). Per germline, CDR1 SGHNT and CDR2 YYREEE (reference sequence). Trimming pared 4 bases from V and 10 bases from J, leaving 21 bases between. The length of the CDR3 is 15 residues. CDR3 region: CASSIVESRGIIQYF. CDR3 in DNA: TGTGCCAGCAGCATCGTGGAAAGCCGCGGGATAATTCAGTACTTC.

This CDR3 reads CASSLKWTDTQYF. The CDR3 coding sequence is TGTGCCAGCAGCTTAAAATGGACAGATACGCAGTATTTT. The genes are TRBV7-9 and TRBJ2-3, with D unclear. From germline, CDR1 is SEHNR and CDR2 FQNEAQ (reference sequence). The CDR3 has 13 amino acids. V was pared by 2 bases and J by 3 bases, with 6 bases between.

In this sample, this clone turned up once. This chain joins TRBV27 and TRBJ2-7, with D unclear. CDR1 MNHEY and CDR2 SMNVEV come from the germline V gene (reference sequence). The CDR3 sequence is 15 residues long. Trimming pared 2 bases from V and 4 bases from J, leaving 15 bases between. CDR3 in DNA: TGTGCCAGCAGTTTACGAGGATCCCCAAGGTACGAGCAGTACTTC. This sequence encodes CASSLRGSPRYEQYF.

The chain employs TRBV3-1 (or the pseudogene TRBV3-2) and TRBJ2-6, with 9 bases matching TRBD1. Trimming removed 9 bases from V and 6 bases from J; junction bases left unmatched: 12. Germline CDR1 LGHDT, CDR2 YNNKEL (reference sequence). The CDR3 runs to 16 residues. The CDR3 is CASTGTGTLLANVLTF. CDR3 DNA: TGTGCCAGTACCGGGACAGGGACACTCCTGGCCAACGTCCTGACTTTC.

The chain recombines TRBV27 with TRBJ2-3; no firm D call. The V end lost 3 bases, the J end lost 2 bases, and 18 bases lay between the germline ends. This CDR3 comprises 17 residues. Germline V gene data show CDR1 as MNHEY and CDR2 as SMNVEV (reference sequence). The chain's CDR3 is CASSLGIGVQITDTQYF. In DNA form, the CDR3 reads TGTGCCAGCAGTTTGGGGATTGGGGTTCAAATCACAGATACGCAGTATTTT.

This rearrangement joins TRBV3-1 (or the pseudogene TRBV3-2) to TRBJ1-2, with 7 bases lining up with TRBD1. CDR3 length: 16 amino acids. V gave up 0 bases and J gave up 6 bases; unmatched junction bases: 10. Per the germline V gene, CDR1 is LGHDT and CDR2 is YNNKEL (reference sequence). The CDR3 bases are TGTGCCAGCAGCCAAGACCCAACAGGGGTAGGTAATGGCTACACCTTC. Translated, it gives CASSQDPTGVGNGYTF.

The CDR3 sequence: CASSPAGGPEAFF. The CDR3, as DNA: TGTGCCAGCTCACCTGCCGGGGGCCCTGAAGCTTTCTTT. The chain employs TRBV18 and TRBJ1-1; D possibly corresponds to TRBD1 (6 bases). CDR1 and CDR2 from the germline V gene are KGHSH and LQKENI. The V end lost 3 bases, the J end lost 6 bases, and 11 bases lay between the germline ends. The CDR3 contains 13 residues. Full variable domain (missing parts from reference TRBV18 and TRBJ1-1): NAGVMQNPRHLVRRRGQEARLRCSPMKGHSHVYWYRQLPEEGLKFMVYLQKENIIDESGMPKERFSAEFPKEGPSILRIQQVVRGDSAAYFCASSPAGGPEAFFGQGTRLTVV.

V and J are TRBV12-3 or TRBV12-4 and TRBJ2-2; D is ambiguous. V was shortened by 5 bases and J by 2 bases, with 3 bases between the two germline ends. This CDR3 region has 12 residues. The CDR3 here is CASSANTGELFF. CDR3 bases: TGTGCCAGCAGTGCTAACACCGGGGAGCTGTTTTTT.

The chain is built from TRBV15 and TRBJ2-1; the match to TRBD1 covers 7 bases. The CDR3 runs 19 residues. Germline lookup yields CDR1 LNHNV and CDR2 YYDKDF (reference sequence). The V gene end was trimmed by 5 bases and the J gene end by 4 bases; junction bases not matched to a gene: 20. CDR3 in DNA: TGTGCCACCAGCCCACAGAGGGGGCCGGGCAGCCAATTTTACAATGAGCAGTTCTTC. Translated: CATSPQRGPGSQFYNEQFF.

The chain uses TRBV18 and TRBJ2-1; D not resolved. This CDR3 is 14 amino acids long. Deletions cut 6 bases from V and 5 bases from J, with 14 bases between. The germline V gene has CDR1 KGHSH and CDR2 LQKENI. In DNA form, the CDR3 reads TGTGCCAGCTCCCCCGTGCCCCCCCACAATGAGCAGTTCTTC. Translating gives CASSPVPPHNEQFF.

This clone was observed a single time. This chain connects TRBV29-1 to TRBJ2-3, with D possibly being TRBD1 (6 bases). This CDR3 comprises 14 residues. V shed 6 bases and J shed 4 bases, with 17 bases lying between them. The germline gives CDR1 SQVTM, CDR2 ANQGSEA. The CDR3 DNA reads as TGCAGCGTCAACCCCAGGGGTTGGGCAGATACGCAGTATTTT. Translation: CSVNPRGWADTQYF.

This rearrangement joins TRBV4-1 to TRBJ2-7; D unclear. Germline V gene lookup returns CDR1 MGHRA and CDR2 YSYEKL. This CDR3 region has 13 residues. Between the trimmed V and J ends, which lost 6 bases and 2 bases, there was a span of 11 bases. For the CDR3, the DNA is TGCGCCAGCAGTATCGACGGGCCCTACGAGCAGTACTTC. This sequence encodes CASSIDGPYEQYF.

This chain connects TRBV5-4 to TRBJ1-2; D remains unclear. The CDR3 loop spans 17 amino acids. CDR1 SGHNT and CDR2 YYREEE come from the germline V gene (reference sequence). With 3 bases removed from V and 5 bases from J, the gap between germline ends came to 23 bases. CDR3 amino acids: CASSSWLGSTDRYGYTF. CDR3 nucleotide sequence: TGTGCCAGCAGCTCCTGGTTGGGGTCTACAGACCGGTATGGCTACACCTTC.

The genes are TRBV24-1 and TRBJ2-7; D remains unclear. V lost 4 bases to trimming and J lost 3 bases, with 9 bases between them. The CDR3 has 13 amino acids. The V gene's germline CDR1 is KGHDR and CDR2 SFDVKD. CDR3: CATSDASLYEQYF. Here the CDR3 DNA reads TGTGCCACCAGTGACGCGAGCCTCTACGAGCAGTACTTC.

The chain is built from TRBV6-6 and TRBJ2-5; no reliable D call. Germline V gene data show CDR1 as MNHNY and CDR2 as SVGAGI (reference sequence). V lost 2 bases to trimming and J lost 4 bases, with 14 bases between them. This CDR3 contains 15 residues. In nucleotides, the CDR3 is TGTGCCAGCAGTTACGATGGGGTCCGAGGAGAGACCCAGTACTTC. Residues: CASSYDGVRGETQYF.

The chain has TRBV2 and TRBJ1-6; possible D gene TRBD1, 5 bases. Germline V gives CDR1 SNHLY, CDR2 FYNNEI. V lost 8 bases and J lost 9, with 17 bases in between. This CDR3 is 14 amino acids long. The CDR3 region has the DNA TGTGCCAGCCAAGTGGACAAGGCCCTTTCACCCCTCCACTTT. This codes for CASQVDKALSPLHF.

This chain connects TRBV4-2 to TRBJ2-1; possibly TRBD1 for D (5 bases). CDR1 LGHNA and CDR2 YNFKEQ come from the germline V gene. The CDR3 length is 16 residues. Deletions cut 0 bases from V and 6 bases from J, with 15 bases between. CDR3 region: CASSQDRAGHPNEQFF. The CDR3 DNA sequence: TGTGCCAGCAGCCAAGATCGAGCAGGGCATCCCAATGAGCAGTTCTTC.

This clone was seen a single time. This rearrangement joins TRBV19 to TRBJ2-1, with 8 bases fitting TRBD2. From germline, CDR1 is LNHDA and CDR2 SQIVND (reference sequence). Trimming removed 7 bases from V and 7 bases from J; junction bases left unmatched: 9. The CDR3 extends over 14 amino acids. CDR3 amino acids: CASIPGGPINEQFF. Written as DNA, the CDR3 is TGTGCCAGTATACCGGGAGGGCCTATAAATGAGCAGTTCTTC.

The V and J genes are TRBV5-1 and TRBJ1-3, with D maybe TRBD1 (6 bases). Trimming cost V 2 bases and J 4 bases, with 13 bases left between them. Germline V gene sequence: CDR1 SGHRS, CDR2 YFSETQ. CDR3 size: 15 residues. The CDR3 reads CASSFAGAKGNTIYF. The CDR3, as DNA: TGCGCCAGCAGCTTCGCAGGGGCTAAAGGAAACACCATATATTTT.

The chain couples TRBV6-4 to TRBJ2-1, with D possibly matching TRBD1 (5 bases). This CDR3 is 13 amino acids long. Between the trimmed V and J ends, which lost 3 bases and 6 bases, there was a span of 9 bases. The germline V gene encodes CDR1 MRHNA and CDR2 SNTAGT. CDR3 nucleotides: TGTGCCAGCAGTGAGGGGCCTCTCAATGAGCAGTTCTTC. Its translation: CASSEGPLNEQFF.

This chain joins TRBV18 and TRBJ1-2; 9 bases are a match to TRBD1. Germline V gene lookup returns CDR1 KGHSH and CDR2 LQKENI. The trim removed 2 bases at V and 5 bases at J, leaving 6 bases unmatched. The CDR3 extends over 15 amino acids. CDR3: CASSPGTGQIYGYTF. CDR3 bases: TGTGCCAGCTCACCAGGGACAGGGCAGATTTATGGCTACACCTTC.

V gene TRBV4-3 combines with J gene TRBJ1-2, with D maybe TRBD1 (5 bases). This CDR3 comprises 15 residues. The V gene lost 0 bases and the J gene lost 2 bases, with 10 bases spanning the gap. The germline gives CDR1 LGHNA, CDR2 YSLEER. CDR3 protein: CASSQDRGRNYGYTF. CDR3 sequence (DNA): TGCGCCAGCAGCCAAGATAGGGGCAGGAACTATGGCTACACCTTC.

The CDR3 DNA reads TGCAGCGCGGTCGGACAGAGCTACGAGCAGTACTTC. Protein product: CSAVGQSYEQYF. The chain links TRBV29-1 to TRBJ2-7; weak D call: TRBD1 (6 bases). CDR3 length: 12 residues. The germline gives CDR1 SQVTM, CDR2 ANQGSEA. Deletions cut 7 bases from V and 3 bases from J, with 13 bases between.

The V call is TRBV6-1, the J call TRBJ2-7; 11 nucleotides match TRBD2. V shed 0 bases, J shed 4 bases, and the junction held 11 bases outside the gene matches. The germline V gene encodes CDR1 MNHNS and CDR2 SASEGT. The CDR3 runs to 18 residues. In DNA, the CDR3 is TGTGCCAGCAGTGAAGCGCTTCTTTTTAGCGGGGGGGCTTACGAGCAGTACTTC. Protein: CASSEALLFSGGAYEQYF.